This is a list of T cell receptor beta chains from one sample in a study of cytomegalovirus exposure and HLA in healthy donors. Sequenced by immunoSEQ multiplex PCR; TCRdb stores in-frame clones only, minus some. This table has roughly 150,000 clones, over 55% appearing once. The sample taken for sequencing was PBMCs. The receptor set was obtained from a man aged 35 to 55 in good health and CMV-seronegative. The CDR3 runs from the conserved cysteine through the conserved F or W. A D gene is named only where the DNA matches it firmly. Clone size is not always given. Where it is, it says once, few, many or a class for expanded clones.

TGTGCCAGCAGCCAAGGGGCAGGGGCCTACGAGCAGTACTTC | CASSQGAGAYEQYF | TRBJ2-7 | TRBV14 | NA | NA
TGTGCCAGTAGCGCCGCCGCGGGGAGCACCGGGGAGCTGTTTTTT | CASSAAAGSTGELFF | TRBJ2-2 | TRBV19 | NA | NA
TGTGCCAGCAGCTTAGTGTCAGGTCTCTACGAGCAGTACTTC | CASSLVSGLYEQYF | TRBJ2-7 | TRBV7-6 | once | NA
TGTGCCAGCAGTGTCTACGGGGGTAATCAGCCCCAGCATTTT | CASSVYGGNQPQHF | TRBJ1-5 | TRBV2 | NA | NA
TGTGCCAGCTCACCCTCCGGGGGCTACGAGCAGTACTTC | CASSPSGGYEQYF | TRBJ2-7 | TRBV18 | NA | NA
TGTGCCAGCTCACCAACCGGACGTGGACAGCTCAACACAGATACGCAGTATTTT | CASSPTGRGQLNTDTQYF | TRBJ2-3 | TRBV18 | NA | NA
TGTGCCAGCAGTGCTTTGAATGAAAAACTGTTTTTT | CASSALNEKLFF | TRBJ1-4 | TRBV2 | NA | NA
TGTGCCAGTAGTCCAGCCTCAGCGGGGGGCACCTACGAGCAGTACTTC | CASSPASAGGTYEQYF | TRBJ2-7 | TRBV19 | NA | TRBD2
TGTGCCAGCAGTTACGGAGGGAGGGCCGTCGGGGAGCTGTTTTTT | CASSYGGRAVGELFF | TRBJ2-2 | TRBV6-5 | NA | TRBD2
TGTGCCAGCGGCTCGACTAGGACCTACGAGCAGTACTTC | CASGSTRTYEQYF | TRBJ2-7 | TRBV5-6 | NA | NA
TGTGCCAGCAGCGTAGACAGGGTGCTCTCTGGAAACACCATATATTTT | CASSVDRVLSGNTIYF | TRBJ1-3 | TRBV9 | NA | NA
TGTGCCAGCAGTTCCCCTCGGTACAATGAGCAGTTCTTC | CASSSPRYNEQFF | TRBJ2-1 | TRBV6-5 | NA | NA
TGTGCCAGTAGTTCATTCCGGGAGGAAGATCAGCCCCAGCATTTT | CASSSFREEDQPQHF | TRBJ1-5 | TRBV19 | few | NA
TGTGCCAGCAGCGTGGGGGCGGGACAGACCAATCAAAATGGCTACACCTTC | CASSVGAGQTNQNGYTF | TRBJ1-2 | TRBV7-2 | NA | TRBD1
TGTGCCAGCAGCCTCAGCAGGGTCGGATATGGCTACACCTTC | CASSLSRVGYGYTF | TRBJ1-2 | TRBV16 | NA | NA
TGTGCCAGCGGACGGGACAGGGTCAGGCACGAGCAGTACTTC | CASGRDRVRHEQYF | TRBJ2-7 | TRBV6-5 | once | TRBD1
TGTGCCAGCAGTGAATTTGGAGGGTGGGGCACTGAAGCTTTCTTT | CASSEFGGWGTEAFF | TRBJ1-1 | TRBV25-1 | few | NA
TGTGCCAGCAGTTGGTGGACAGGGGAAGCTTTCTTT | CASSWWTGEAFF | TRBJ1-1 | TRBV6-1 | NA | TRBD1
TGTGCCAGTAGTATAGAGGAGGGATACGAGCAGTACTTC | CASSIEEGYEQYF | TRBJ2-7 | TRBV19 | once | NA
TGTGCCAGCAGTATGGGAACGGGAGGCTACACCTTC | CASSMGTGGYTF | TRBJ1-2 | TRBV6-4 | few | NA
TGTGCCAGCAGTGAAGGGGCAGTCTCTGGAAACACCATATATTTT | CASSEGAVSGNTIYF | TRBJ1-3 | TRBV2 | NA | NA
TGTGTCAGAAGCCCCCGCGGGGGCGGTGAGACCCAGTACTTC | CVRSPRGGGETQYF | TRBJ2-5 | TRBV7-5 | NA | NA
TGTGCCAGCAGGCGCGACAGTTTTGGTGAGCAGTTCTTC | CASRRDSFGEQFF | TRBJ2-1 | TRBV7-2 | NA | NA
TGTGCCAGCAGCCCGGAGTCTGGAAACACCATATATTTT | CASSPESGNTIYF | TRBJ1-3 | TRBV11-3 | NA | NA
TGTGCCAGCAGCCCCTTCCGACAGCAAGCTTTCTTT | CASSPFRQQAFF | TRBJ1-1 | TRBV11-2 | NA | NA
TGCAGCTATTTAGGATGGGGCGACTCCTACAATGAGCAGTTCTTC | CSYLGWGDSYNEQFF | TRBJ2-1 | TRBV29-1 | NA | NA
TGCGCCAGCAGCCAGGGGGCGGGTTTTCTAGCCAAAAACATTCAGTACTTC | CASSQGAGFLAKNIQYF | TRBJ2-4 | TRBV4-1 | NA | NA
TGTGCCAGCAGCCACCCCGGGTTCGGATACACCTTC | CASSHPGFGYTF | TRBJ1-2 | TRBV14 | NA | NA
TGTGCCAGCAGCTTGGGAGGGCTAGGGGCGGTATACGAGCAGTACTTC | CASSLGGLGAVYEQYF | TRBJ2-7 | TRBV7-6 | NA | TRBD2
TGTGCCAGCAGCTCTTGGACAGTTGGCTACACCTTC | CASSSWTVGYTF | TRBJ1-2 | TRBV7-2 | few | NA
TGTGCCAGCAGCGTCTGGGGGACAGTGAACACCGGGGAGCTGTTTTTT | CASSVWGTVNTGELFF | TRBJ2-2 | TRBV9 | NA | TRBD1
TGTGCCAGCAGTTACGGCAGGGGGCGCCCCGAGCAGTACTTC | CASSYGRGRPEQYF | TRBJ2-7 | TRBV6-5 | NA | TRBD1